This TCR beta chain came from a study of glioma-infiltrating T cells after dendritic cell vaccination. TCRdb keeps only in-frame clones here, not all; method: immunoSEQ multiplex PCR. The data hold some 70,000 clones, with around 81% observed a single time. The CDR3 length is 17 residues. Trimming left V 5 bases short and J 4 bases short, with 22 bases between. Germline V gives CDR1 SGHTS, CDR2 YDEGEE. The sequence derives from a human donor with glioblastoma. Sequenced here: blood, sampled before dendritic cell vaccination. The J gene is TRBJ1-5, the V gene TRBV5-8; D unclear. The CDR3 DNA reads TGTGCCAGCAGGATGAGGGATGTCGCACCCGATAATCAGCCCCAGCATTTT. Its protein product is CASRMRDVAPDNQPQHF.